This T cell receptor (beta chain) is from a study of molecular identifiers for immune sequencing clone quantification. Germline values: CDR1 LGHNA, CDR2 YSLEER. This CDR3 is 15 amino acids long. Trimming took off 0 bases at V and 5 bases at J, with 13 bases between the two ends. TCRdb processed the PCR reads anew with MiXCR; each CDR3 protein has one entry. In the table there are nearly 650,000 distinct CDR3 sequences, roughly 23% of which are singletons. In this sample, this clonotype turned up many times. This clonotype was sampled from a human donor in good health. Some libraries in this study had Jurkat cell RNA spiked in. Material for sequencing was naive CD8+ T cells from blood, with Jurkat cell RNA spiked in. As to subset: FACS-sorted CD8+CD4-CCR7+CD45RA+ naive T cells. The chain is built from TRBV4-3 and TRBJ1-1, with TRBD1 as a possible D gene (5 bases). The CDR3: CASSQEWGGGTEAFF. The DNA of the CDR3 is TGCGCCAGCAGCCAAGAATGGGGCGGAGGGACTGAAGCTTTCTTT.